A single sample is the source of the 12 T cell receptor beta chains below, sequenced in a study of OX40 agonist ivuxolimab in advanced cancers. The method was the immunoSEQ multiplex PCR assay. The table was pulled from immuneACCESS by TCRdb, which kept in-frame rearrangements only. Such tables lose some clones; where checked, under half of the loss comes from unresolved V genes, and the rest has no known cause. Within this sample are 55,000 to 85,000 clones, with about 85% of them counted one time only. Clones ranked in the top ten supply approximately 1.3% of the sample. Specimen: CD4+ or CD8+ T cells sorted from blood, collected in a trial of the OX40 agonist ivuxolimab. These receptors originate from an adult with an advanced solid tumor such as melanoma, head and neck, liver or kidney cancer.

V usage is TRBV18 and J usage is TRBJ2-5; TRBD1 agrees at 9 bases. The CDR3 is 14 residues long. Germline V gene sequence: CDR1 KGHSH, CDR2 LQKENI. J was trimmed by 2 bases and V by 3 bases; bases with no gene match: 1. CDR3 bases: TGTGCCAGCTCACCCGGACAGGGGCAAGAGACCCAGTACTTC. Its protein is CASSPGQGQETQYF. The variable domain in full, completed from reference TRBV18 and TRBJ2-5, reads NAGVMQNPRHLVRRRGQEARLRCSPMKGHSHVYWYRQLPEEGLKFMVYLQKENIIDESGMPKERFSAEFPKEGPSILRIQQVVRGDSAAYFCASSPGQGQETQYFGPGTRLLVL.

V usage is TRBV6-1 and J usage is TRBJ1-5, with D possibly being TRBD1 (5 bases). The CDR3 length is 17 residues. V shed 4 bases and J shed 6 bases, with 22 bases lying between them. CDR1 and CDR2 from the germline V gene are MNHNS and SASEGT. CDR3 amino acids: CASSALGGGGVVQPQHF. CDR3 nucleotide sequence: TGTGCCAGCAGTGCACTAGGCGGGGGTGGAGTTGTTCAGCCCCAGCATTTT.

This clone was detected only once. The chain employs TRBV5-1 and TRBJ2-1; possibly TRBD2 for D (5 bases). The germline V and J ends were trimmed by 3 bases and 4 bases, with 11 bases remaining between them. Germline loops: CDR1 SGHRS, CDR2 YFSETQ. The CDR3 covers 14 residues. The chain's CDR3 is CASSSDLTYNEQFF. In DNA, the CDR3 is TGCGCCAGCAGCTCGGACTTGACTTACAATGAGCAGTTCTTC.

V and J are TRBV7-2 and TRBJ2-5, with 7 bases matching TRBD1. The germline gives CDR1 SGHTA, CDR2 FQGNSA. V was clipped by 5 bases and J by 7 bases; unmatched bases: 1. The CDR3 loop spans 11 amino acids. The CDR3 protein is CASSPGGTQYF. The CDR3 coding sequence is TGTGCCAGCAGCCCAGGGGGGACCCAGTACTTC.

The genes are TRBV7-8 and TRBJ2-7; TRBD2 agrees at 8 bases. V lost 5 bases to trimming and J lost 7 bases; unmatched junction nucleotides: 10. The CDR3 runs to 14 residues. Per germline, CDR1 SGHVS and CDR2 FQNEAQ. The CDR3 loop reads CASSLTRTSNEQYF. The CDR3 bases are TGTGCCAGCAGCCTTACCCGGACTAGCAATGAGCAGTACTTC.

The chain combines TRBV5-1 with TRBJ2-7; TRBD1 is a possible D gene (6 bases). The CDR3 is made up of 16 amino acids. V was clipped by 0 bases and J by 3 bases, with 16 bases between them. Germline CDR1 SGHRS, CDR2 YFSETQ. CDR3 loop: CASSLAGDQGSYEQYF. The CDR3 DNA follows: TGCGCCAGCAGCTTGGCCGGTGATCAGGGGAGCTACGAGCAGTACTTC.

CDR3 nucleotides: TGTGCCAGCAGAGCCGGGGGGGGGAGGAATCAGCCCCAGCATTTT. The encoded protein is CASRAGGGRNQPQHF. This sequence joins TRBV6-1 and TRBJ1-5, with D possibly being TRBD1 (5 bases). Trimming left V 6 bases short and J 4 bases short, with 16 bases between. Looked up from germline, CDR1 is MNHNS and CDR2 is SASEGT. The CDR3 has 15 residues.

This chain joins TRBV11-3 and TRBJ2-5; D unresolved. The CDR3 totals 14 residues. V lost 4 bases to trimming and J lost 5 bases, with 14 bases between them. The germline V gene encodes CDR1 SGHNT and CDR2 YENEEA. Written as DNA, the CDR3 is TGTGCCAGCAGCTCTAGAGTTAACGGGGAGACCCAGTACTTC. Encoded protein: CASSSRVNGETQYF.

The genes are TRBV7-2 and TRBJ2-5; 14 bases align to TRBD2. This CDR3 contains 15 residues. The junction had 3 bases not matched to a gene; V was cut back by 4 bases and J by 5 bases. Per the germline V gene, CDR1 is SGHTA and CDR2 is FQGNSA. DNA of the CDR3: TGTGCCAGCAGCTCGACTAGCGGGGGGGGTGAGACCCAGTACTTC. It specifies CASSSTSGGGETQYF.

V usage is TRBV7-2 and J usage is TRBJ2-5; 15 bases are a match to TRBD2. After removal of 4 bases from V and 5 bases from J, the junction contained 8 bases not matched to a gene. The CDR3 extends over 17 amino acids. The germline gives CDR1 SGHTA, CDR2 FQGNSA. The CDR3 DNA is TGTGCCAGCAGCTCCCCCGGACTAGCGGGAGGGCTGGAGACCCAGTACTTC. Translating it yields CASSSPGLAGGLETQYF. Supplemented by reference TRBV7-2 and TRBJ2-5, the full variable domain reads GAGVSQSPSNKVTEKGKDVELRCDPISGHTALYWYRQSLGQGLEFLIYFQGNSAPDKSGLPSDRFSAERTGGSVSTLTIQRTQQEDSAVYLCASSSPGLAGGLETQYFGPGTRLLVL.

The V call is TRBV7-9, the J call TRBJ2-3; a possible D gene is TRBD2 (6 bases). CDR3 size: 14 residues. Germline V CDR1 and CDR2: SEHNR, FQNEAQ (reference sequence). V shed 4 bases and J shed 6 bases, with 14 bases lying between them. CDR3 residues: CASSSRGTGDTQYF. The CDR3 region has the DNA TGTGCCAGCAGCTCCCGGGGGACGGGGGATACGCAGTATTTT.

The chain combines TRBV18 with TRBJ1-6; possible D gene TRBD1, 6 bases. The CDR3 extends over 15 amino acids. The V gene lost 3 bases and the J gene lost 9 bases, with 15 bases spanning the gap. Germline V gene sequence: CDR1 KGHSH, CDR2 LQKENI. The CDR3 bases are TGTGCCAGCTCACCGCCGGGACAACGAGGTTCACCCCTCCACTTT. Encoded protein: CASSPPGQRGSPLHF.